The source of this T cell receptor (beta chain) is a study of T cell changes during pregnancy in multiple sclerosis (dated by TCRdb to the late 2010s). Concerning the study at large: Changes in the T cell repertoire over the course of pregnancy were examined in this study in women with multiple sclerosis.

Cut back by 1 base and 1 base, the V and J ends lie 11 bases apart. The CDR3, from cysteine to phenylalanine, totals 16 residues. The only DNA kept is the CDR3, 48 bases in frame from the first base. Per the germline V gene, MNHNS is the CDR1 and SASEGT is the CDR2. A note on this clone: This clone's antigen is unknown. The sample holds no much larger clone one base away, and base qualities are not on file.

Library preparation used the immunoSEQ multiplex PCR assay. The immuneACCESS repertoire file appears here via TCRdb, limited to in-frame rearrangements. These files lack a portion of the clones; in checked studies, under half of the deficit traces to unresolved V genes, and the cause of the others is not known. This sample holds about 53,000 clones; 92% were observed only once. The top ten clonotypes cover 0.5% of the sample. The source was CD4+ T cells from peripheral blood mononuclear cells, collected in the third trimester of pregnancy. This clonotype originated in a female donor with multiple sclerosis, enrolled in a pregnancy study. The chain is encoded by TRBV6-1 joined to TRBJ1-3; the D gene is perhaps TRBD1, on 5 matching bases. The CDR3 is CASSEGTPGSGNTIYF. Read as DNA, the sequence is TGTGCCAGCAGTGAAGGGACCCCAGGGTCTGGAAACACCATATATTTT.